The 27 T cell receptor beta chains below all came from one sample that was sequenced in a study of shared clonotypes between healthy human individuals. The method was immunoSEQ multiplex PCR; TCRdb's version includes in-frame clones alone and lacks a portion of them. The sample has approximately 2,000,000 clones; 85% to 95% are singletons. The sequenced material came from naive CD4+ T cells from PBMCs. The subset was: CD45RA+ positively selected. These receptors all stem from a man younger than 35 in good health. Some clones in this sample may be carry-over from other donors' samples.

The CDR3 is CASREQGVGGYTF. DNA for the CDR3: TGTGCCAGCCGTGAGCAGGGGGTGGGTGGCTACACCTTC. V usage is TRBV6-5 and J usage is TRBJ1-2; 7 bases are shared with TRBD1. CDR1 and CDR2 (germline): MNHEY, SVGAGI. The V and J ends lost 8 bases and 7 bases, in that order; junction bases with no gene match: 10. The CDR3 is 13 residues long.

The V call is TRBV28, the J call TRBJ1-2, with 7 bases aligning to TRBD1. The CDR3 spans 14 residues. Germline CDR1 and CDR2: MDHEN and SYDVKM. The junction had 11 bases not matched to a gene; V was cut back by 5 bases and J by 8 bases. The DNA of the CDR3 is TGTGCCAGCAGTCCTACGACAGGGCTCGGCGGCTACACCTTC. Translating gives CASSPTTGLGGYTF.

J is TRBJ2-3 and V is TRBV10-3; the D gene is possibly TRBD2 (5 bases). CDR1 and CDR2 (germline): ENHRY, SYGVKD. V was pared by 6 bases and J by 0 bases, with 13 bases between. The CDR3 extends over 15 amino acids. DNA for the CDR3: TGTGCCATCAGGATTGGACTGGAGAGCACAGATACGCAGTATTTT. Translation gives CAIRIGLESTDTQYF.

V and J are TRBV28 and TRBJ2-4; unclear D gene. From germline, CDR1 is MDHEN and CDR2 SYDVKM. This CDR3 has 15 amino acids. The V and J ends lost 7 bases and 0 bases respectively, with 13 bases between them. CDR3 protein: CASTIISGAKNIQYF. The CDR3 bases are TGTGCCAGCACCATCATCTCCGGAGCCAAAAACATTCAGTACTTC.

This chain connects TRBV10-1 to TRBJ1-5; TRBD1 aligns across 7 bases. This CDR3 region has 16 residues. The V gene's germline CDR1 is WNHNN and CDR2 SYGVQD (reference sequence). With V trimmed by 0 bases and J by 6 bases, 8 bases remained unmatched. As DNA, the CDR3 is TGCGCCAGCAGTGAGTCAAGTGGGCAGGGGGGTCAGCCCCAGCATTTT. The encoded protein is CASSESSGQGGQPQHF.

The sample holds one count of this clone. The chain is built from TRBV2 and TRBJ2-5; D might be TRBD1 or TRBD2, each matching 7 bases. Germline values: CDR1 SNHLY, CDR2 FYNNEI. CDR3 length: 14 amino acids. The V and J ends lost 6 bases and 3 bases respectively, with 14 bases between them. The CDR3 is CASSLQGREETQYF. The CDR3 DNA is TGTGCCAGCAGCTTACAGGGGAGGGAAGAGACCCAGTACTTC.

A single count supports this clone. The sample contains more than one DNA sequence encoding this CDR3. The CDR3 coding sequence is TGCGCCAGCAGCCCGGGACTAGCGGGAGTGGGGGAGACCCAGTACTTC. As protein: CASSPGLAGVGETQYF. This chain joins TRBV5-1 and TRBJ2-5; 14 bases are a match to TRBD2. V gave up 4 bases and J gave up 5 bases; unmatched junction bases: 7. There are 16 residues in the CDR3. Germline V gene data show CDR1 as SGHRS and CDR2 as YFSETQ.

V gene TRBV6-6 combines with J gene TRBJ1-1, with TRBD1 as a possible D gene (6 bases). The CDR3 runs to 12 residues. From germline, CDR1 is MNHNY and CDR2 SVGAGI (reference sequence). The V gene lost 6 bases and the J gene lost 7 bases, with 12 bases spanning the gap. The CDR3 sequence is CASSRQEIEAFF. The CDR3 nucleotides are TGTGCCAGCAGCAGACAGGAGATTGAAGCTTTCTTT.

J is TRBJ2-5 and V is TRBV10-3; 9 bases fit TRBD1. V was pared by 6 bases and J by 5 bases, with 7 bases of the junction left unmatched. The CDR3 runs to 14 residues. In germline, CDR1 is ENHRY, CDR2 SYGVKD. CDR3 bases: TGTGCCATCAGCGGGACAGGGTTGGGGGAGACCCAGTACTTC. This codes for CAISGTGLGETQYF.

This clone came up a few times. V is TRBV28 and J is TRBJ1-5, with 10 bases identical to TRBD1. Germline V gene lookup returns CDR1 MDHEN and CDR2 SYDVKM. J gave up 4 bases and V 5 bases, and 5 bases lay outside the gene matches. CDR3 size: 15 residues. The CDR3 spells CASSPQGQGNQPQHF. The DNA for the CDR3 is TGTGCCAGCAGTCCCCAGGGACAGGGGAATCAGCCCCAGCATTTT.

The V call is TRBV28, the J call TRBJ2-1, with D perhaps matching TRBD1 or TRBD2 (6 bases each). CDR1 is MDHEN and CDR2 is SYDVKM in the germline V gene. V dropped 6 bases and J dropped 7 bases, with 16 bases sitting between them. CDR3 length: 14 residues. The DNA for the CDR3 is TGTGCCAGCAGGCCCGGGGGCTACCCAAATGAGCAGTTCTTC. It specifies CASRPGGYPNEQFF.

About this clone: A read error may account for a junction end that differs from germline. Within the sample, other DNA sequences also encode this same CDR3. This rearrangement joins TRBV7-2 to TRBJ2-3; tentatively, D is TRBD2 (5 bases). The CDR3 has 13 residues. Per the germline V gene, CDR1 is SGHTA and CDR2 is FQGNSA. This chain's CDR3 is CASSLAWTDTQYF. The CDR3, as DNA: TGTGCCAGCAGCCTAGCCTGGACAGATACGCAGTATTTT. Complete variable domain (other parts from reference TRBV7-2 and TRBJ2-3): GAGVSQSPSNKVTEKGKDVELRCDPISGHTALYWYRQSLGQGLEFLIYFQGNSAPDKSGLPSDRFSAERTGGSVSTLTIQRTQQEDSAVYLCASSLAWTDTQYFGPGTRLTVL.

The chain uses TRBV5-1 and TRBJ2-5; TRBD2 matches at 13 bases. Germline loops: CDR1 SGHRS, CDR2 YFSETQ. The V segment lost 7 bases and the J segment 2 bases; nucleotides outside the gene matches: 5. The CDR3 is made up of 15 amino acids. The CDR3 protein is CASHGLAGVQETQYF. The CDR3 region has the DNA TGCGCCAGCCATGGACTAGCGGGGGTTCAAGAGACCCAGTACTTC.

This sequence joins TRBV7-9 and TRBJ2-3; D uncertain. The V gene lost 8 bases and the J gene lost 5 bases, with 8 bases spanning the gap. The CDR3 extends over 11 amino acids. Germline assignment: CDR1 SEHNR and CDR2 FQNEAQ (reference sequence). CDR3 coding DNA: TGTGCCAGCGGACGGCTAGATACGCAGTATTTT. As protein: CASGRLDTQYF.

The V gene is TRBV28, the J gene TRBJ2-7; TRBD1 agrees at 8 bases. Germline V gene sequence: CDR1 MDHEN, CDR2 SYDVKM. The trim removed 4 bases at V and 5 bases at J, leaving 7 bases unmatched. CDR3 length: 14 amino acids. CDR3 DNA sequence: TGTGCCAGCAGTTACGGACAGGGTTGGCACGAGCAGTACTTC. The encoded protein is CASSYGQGWHEQYF.

The V and J genes are TRBV5-1 and TRBJ1-3; D unclear. This CDR3 spans 16 amino acids. V lost 1 base and J lost 4, with 15 bases in between. Germline values: CDR1 SGHRS, CDR2 YFSETQ. The CDR3 nucleotides are TGCGCCAGCAGCTTGTCAGGCCCCCGCAACGGAAACACCATATATTTT. Amino acid sequence: CASSLSGPRNGNTIYF.

The chain combines TRBV30 with TRBJ2-2, with 9 bases aligning to TRBD2. This CDR3 spans 17 amino acids. Germline V gives CDR1 GTSNPN, CDR2 SVGIG (reference sequence). V lost 5 bases, J lost 7 bases, and 17 bases stayed unmatched. The CDR3 region is CAWGGPTGGRAGGELFF. In DNA form, the CDR3 reads TGTGCCTGGGGGGGCCCCACTGGCGGGAGGGCCGGCGGGGAGCTGTTTTTT.

The chain joins TRBV6-5 to TRBJ2-7; D ambiguous. The CDR3 has 13 residues. V lost 6 bases, J lost 0 bases, and 9 bases lay in between. Germline loops: CDR1 MNHEY, CDR2 SVGAGI. This chain's CDR3 is CASRSTISYEQYF. CDR3 nucleotide sequence: TGTGCCAGCAGATCCACCATCTCCTACGAGCAGTACTTC.

This clone was seen just once. The rearrangement links TRBV27 to TRBJ2-5; possibly TRBD1 or TRBD2 for D (5 bases each). Germline values: CDR1 MNHEY, CDR2 SMNVEV (reference sequence). The CDR3 has 15 amino acids. The V gene lost 5 bases and the J gene lost 1 base, with 14 bases spanning the gap. The CDR3, as DNA: TGTGCCAGCAGTATAAAGGGACCCCCCCAAGAGACCCAGTACTTC. Translated, it gives CASSIKGPPQETQYF.

V gene TRBV21-1 combines with J gene TRBJ2-2. TRBV21-1 is labeled a pseudogene. This CDR3 contains 17 residues. The CDR3 loop reads CASSTQRRGWNTGELFF. In DNA form, the CDR3 reads TGTGCCAGCAGCACCCAAAGGAGGGGGTGGAATACCGGGGAGCTGTTTTTT.

The chain employs TRBV30 and TRBJ2-1; 14 bases are a match to TRBD2. Germline assignment: CDR1 GTSNPN and CDR2 SVGIG (reference sequence). V shed 3 bases, J shed 8 bases, and the junction held 6 bases outside the gene matches. The CDR3 is 15 residues long. CDR3 DNA: TGTGCCTGGAGGAGGGGACTAGCGGGGGTCGATGAGCAGTTCTTC. Its translation: CAWRRGLAGVDEQFF.

The V gene is TRBV21-1, the J gene TRBJ2-7; no check of the table's D call, TRBD1, against the DNA was made. TRBV21-1 is termed a pseudogene. This CDR3 has 17 amino acids. The chain's CDR3 is CASSSPLQGDKSYEQYF. CDR3 nucleotide sequence: TGTGCCAGCAGCTCCCCTTTACAGGGGGATAAGAGCTACGAGCAGTACTTC.

The J gene is TRBJ2-3, the V gene TRBV5-1; TRBD1 matches at 10 bases. Germline V lookup: CDR1 SGHRS, CDR2 YFSETQ. This CDR3 is 20 amino acids long. V was pared by 4 bases and J by 1 base, with 18 bases of the junction left unmatched. The CDR3 DNA reads as TGCGCCAGCAGCCGCCTTGGTCCCGGGTCCGGGACAGGGGGCACAGATACGCAGTATTTT. Translated, it gives CASSRLGPGSGTGGTDTQYF.

The rearrangement links TRBV6-5 to TRBJ1-2; D uncertain. Germline CDR1 and CDR2: MNHEY and SVGAGI. The CDR3 runs to 15 residues. Trimming removed 6 bases from V and 5 bases from J, with 19 bases in between. The CDR3 nucleotides are TGTGCCAGCAGCTACGGGCGGGAGGCTGAGTATGGCTACACCTTC. Translating gives CASSYGREAEYGYTF.

The CDR3 DNA sequence: TGCGCCAGCAGCAACCGGACAGGGGCCTCCTACGAGCAGTACTTC. It codes for CASSNRTGASYEQYF. J is TRBJ2-7 and V is TRBV5-1; 9 bases match TRBD1. The CDR3 sequence is 15 residues long. CDR1 SGHRS and CDR2 YFSETQ come from the germline V gene. The V segment lost 4 bases and the J segment 0 bases; nucleotides outside the gene matches: 5.

The CDR3 protein is CASSGRGYNEQFF. The CDR3 nucleotides read TGTGCCAGCAGCGGTCGGGGCTACAATGAGCAGTTCTTC. This rearrangement joins TRBV9 to TRBJ2-1; TRBD2 might be the D (5 bases). The CDR3 covers 13 residues. V was clipped by 3 bases and J by 3 bases, with 7 bases between them. Germline assignment: CDR1 SGDLS and CDR2 YYNGEE. Complete variable domain (other parts from reference TRBV9 and TRBJ2-1): DSGVTQTPKHLITATGQRVTLRCSPRSGDLSVYWYQQSLDQGLQFLIQYYNGEERAKGNILERFSAQQFPDLHSELNLSSLELGDSALYFCASSGRGYNEQFFGPGTRLTVL.

The chain employs TRBV29-1 and TRBJ2-7; maybe TRBD2 (6 bases). V lost 7 bases and J lost 6, with 19 bases in between. Germline V gives CDR1 SQVTM, CDR2 ANQGSEA. The CDR3 is made up of 13 amino acids. The CDR3 DNA reads as TGCAGCGGACTGAGAGGGGTGGGGGGCGAGCAGTACTTC. This codes for CSGLRGVGGEQYF.